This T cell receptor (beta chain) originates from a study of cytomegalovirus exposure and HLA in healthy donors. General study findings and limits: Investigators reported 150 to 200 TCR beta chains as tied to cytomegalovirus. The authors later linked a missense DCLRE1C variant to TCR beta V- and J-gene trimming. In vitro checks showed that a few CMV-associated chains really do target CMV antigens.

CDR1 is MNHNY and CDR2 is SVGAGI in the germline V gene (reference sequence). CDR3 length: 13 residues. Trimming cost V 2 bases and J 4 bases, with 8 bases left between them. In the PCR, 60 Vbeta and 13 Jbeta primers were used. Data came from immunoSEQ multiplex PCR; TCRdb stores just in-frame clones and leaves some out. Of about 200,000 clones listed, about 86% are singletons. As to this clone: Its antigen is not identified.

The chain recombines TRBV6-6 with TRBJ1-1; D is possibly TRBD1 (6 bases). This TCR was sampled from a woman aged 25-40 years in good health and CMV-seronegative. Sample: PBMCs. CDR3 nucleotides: TGTGCCAGCAGTTACGGGGGGGCCACTGAAGCTTTCTTT. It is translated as CASSYGGATEAFF.